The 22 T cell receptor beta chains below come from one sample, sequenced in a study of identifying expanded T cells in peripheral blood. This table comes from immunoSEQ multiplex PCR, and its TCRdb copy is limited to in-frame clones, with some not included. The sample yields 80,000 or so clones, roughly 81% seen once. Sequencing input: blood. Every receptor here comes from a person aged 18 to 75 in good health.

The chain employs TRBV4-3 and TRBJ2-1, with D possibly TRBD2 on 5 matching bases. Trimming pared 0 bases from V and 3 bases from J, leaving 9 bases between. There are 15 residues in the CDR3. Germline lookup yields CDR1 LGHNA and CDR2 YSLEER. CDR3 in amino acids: CASSQDNDYYNEQFF. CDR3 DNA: TGCGCCAGCAGCCAAGACAATGACTACTACAATGAGCAGTTCTTC.

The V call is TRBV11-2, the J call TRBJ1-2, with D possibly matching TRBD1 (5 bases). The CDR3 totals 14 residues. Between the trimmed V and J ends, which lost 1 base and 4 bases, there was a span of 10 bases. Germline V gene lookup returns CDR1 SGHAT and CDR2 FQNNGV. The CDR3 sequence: CASSLGGDGYGYTF. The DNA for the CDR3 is TGTGCCAGCAGCTTAGGAGGGGACGGCTATGGCTACACCTTC.

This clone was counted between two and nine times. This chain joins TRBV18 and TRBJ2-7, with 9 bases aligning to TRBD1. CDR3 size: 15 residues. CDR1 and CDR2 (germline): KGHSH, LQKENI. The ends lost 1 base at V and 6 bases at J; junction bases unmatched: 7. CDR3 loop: CASSPRTGDPPEQYF. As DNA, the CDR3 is TGTGCCAGCTCACCACGGACAGGGGATCCTCCCGAGCAGTACTTC.

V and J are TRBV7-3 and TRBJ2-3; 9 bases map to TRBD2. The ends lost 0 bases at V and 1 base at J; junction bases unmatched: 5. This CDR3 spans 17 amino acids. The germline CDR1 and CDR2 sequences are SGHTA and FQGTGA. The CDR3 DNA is TGTGCCAGCAGCTTAACGTCCTTAGCGGGAGGCACAGATACGCAGTATTTT. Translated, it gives CASSLTSLAGGTDTQYF. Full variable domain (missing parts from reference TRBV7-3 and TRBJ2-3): GAGVSQTPSNKVTEKGKYVELRCDPISGHTALYWYRQSLGQGPEFLIYFQGTGAADDSGLPNDRFFAVRPEGSVSTLKIQRTERGDSAVYLCASSLTSLAGGTDTQYFGPGTRLTVL.

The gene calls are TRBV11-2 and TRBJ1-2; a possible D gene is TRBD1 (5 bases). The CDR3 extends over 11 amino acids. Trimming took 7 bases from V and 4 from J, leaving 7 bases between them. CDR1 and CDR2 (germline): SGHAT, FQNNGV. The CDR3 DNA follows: TGTGCCAGCACCCAGGGCTATGGCTACACCTTC. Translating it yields CASTQGYGYTF.

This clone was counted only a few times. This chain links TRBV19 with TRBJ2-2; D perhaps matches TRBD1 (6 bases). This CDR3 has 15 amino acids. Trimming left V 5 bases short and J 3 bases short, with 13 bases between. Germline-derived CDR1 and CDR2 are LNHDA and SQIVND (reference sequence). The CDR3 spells CASSPQGLYTGELFF. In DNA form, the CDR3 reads TGTGCCAGTAGTCCACAGGGTTTGTACACCGGGGAGCTGTTTTTT.

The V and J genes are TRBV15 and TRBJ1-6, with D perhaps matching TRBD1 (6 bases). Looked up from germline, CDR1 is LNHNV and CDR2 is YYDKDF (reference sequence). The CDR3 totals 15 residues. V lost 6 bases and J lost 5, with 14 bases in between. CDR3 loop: CATRGQGLNNSPLHF. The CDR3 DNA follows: TGTGCCACCAGGGGTCAGGGGCTCAATAATTCACCCCTCCACTTT.

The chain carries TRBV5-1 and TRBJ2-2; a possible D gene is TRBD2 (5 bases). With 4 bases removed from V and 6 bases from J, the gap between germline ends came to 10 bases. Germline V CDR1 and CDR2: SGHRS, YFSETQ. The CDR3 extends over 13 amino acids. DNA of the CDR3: TGCGCCAGCAGCGTGCTCGGGGCCGGGGAGCTGTTTTTT. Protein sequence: CASSVLGAGELFF.

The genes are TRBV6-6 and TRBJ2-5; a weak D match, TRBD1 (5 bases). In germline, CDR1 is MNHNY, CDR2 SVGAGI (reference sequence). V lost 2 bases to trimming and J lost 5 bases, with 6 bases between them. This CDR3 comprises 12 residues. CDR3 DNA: TGTGCCAGCAGTTACGGGGCGGAGACCCAGTACTTC. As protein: CASSYGAETQYF.

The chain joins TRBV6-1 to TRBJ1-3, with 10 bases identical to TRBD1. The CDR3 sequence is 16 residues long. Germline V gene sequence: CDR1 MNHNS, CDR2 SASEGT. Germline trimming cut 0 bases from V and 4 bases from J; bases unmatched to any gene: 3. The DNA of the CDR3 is TGTGCCAGCAGTGAAGCCCGGACAGGGGGAGGAAACACCATATATTTT. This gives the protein CASSEARTGGGNTIYF.

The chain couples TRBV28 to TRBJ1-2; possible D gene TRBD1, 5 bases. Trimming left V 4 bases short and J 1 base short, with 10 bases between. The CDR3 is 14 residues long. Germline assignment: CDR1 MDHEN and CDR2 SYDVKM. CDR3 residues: CASSSVQVNYGYTF. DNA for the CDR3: TGTGCCAGCAGTTCCGTACAGGTTAACTATGGCTACACCTTC.

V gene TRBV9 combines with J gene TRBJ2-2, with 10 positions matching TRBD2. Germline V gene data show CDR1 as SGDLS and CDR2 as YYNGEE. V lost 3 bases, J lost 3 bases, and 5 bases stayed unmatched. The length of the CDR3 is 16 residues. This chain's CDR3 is CASSARTSGYTGELFF. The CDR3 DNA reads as TGTGCCAGCAGCGCTAGGACTAGCGGATACACCGGGGAGCTGTTTTTT. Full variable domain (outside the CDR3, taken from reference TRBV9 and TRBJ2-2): DSGVTQTPKHLITATGQRVTLRCSPRSGDLSVYWYQQSLDQGLQFLIQYYNGEERAKGNILERFSAQQFPDLHSELNLSSLELGDSALYFCASSARTSGYTGELFFGEGSRLTVL.

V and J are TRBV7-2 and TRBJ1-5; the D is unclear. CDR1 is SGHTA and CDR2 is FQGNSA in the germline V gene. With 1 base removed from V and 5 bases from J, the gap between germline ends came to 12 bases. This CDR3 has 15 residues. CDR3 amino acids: CASSLDGKLDQPQHF. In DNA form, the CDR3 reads TGTGCCAGCAGCTTAGATGGGAAACTTGATCAGCCCCAGCATTTT.

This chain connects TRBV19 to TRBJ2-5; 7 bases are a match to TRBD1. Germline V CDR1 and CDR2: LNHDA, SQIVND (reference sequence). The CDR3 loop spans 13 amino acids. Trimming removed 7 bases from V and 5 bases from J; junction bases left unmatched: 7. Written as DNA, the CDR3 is TGTGCCAGTACAGAGACAGGGCGGGAGACCCAGTACTTC. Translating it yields CASTETGRETQYF.

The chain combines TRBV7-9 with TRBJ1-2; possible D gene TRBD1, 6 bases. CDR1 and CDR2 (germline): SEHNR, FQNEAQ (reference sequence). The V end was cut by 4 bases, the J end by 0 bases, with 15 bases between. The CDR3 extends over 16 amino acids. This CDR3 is CASSSPRGQANYGYTF. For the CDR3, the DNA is TGTGCCAGCAGCTCCCCGCGGGGGCAGGCTAACTATGGCTACACCTTC.

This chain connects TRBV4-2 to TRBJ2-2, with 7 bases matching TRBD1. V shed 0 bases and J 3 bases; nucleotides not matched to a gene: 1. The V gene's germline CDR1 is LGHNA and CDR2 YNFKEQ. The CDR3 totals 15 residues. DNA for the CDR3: TGTGCCAGCAGCCAAGATACAGGGGACACCGGGGAGCTGTTTTTT. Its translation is CASSQDTGDTGELFF.

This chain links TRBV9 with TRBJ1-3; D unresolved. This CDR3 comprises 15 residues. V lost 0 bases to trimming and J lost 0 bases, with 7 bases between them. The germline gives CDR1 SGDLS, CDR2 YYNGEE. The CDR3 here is CASSVGVGSGNTIYF. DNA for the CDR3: TGTGCCAGCAGCGTAGGAGTAGGCTCTGGAAACACCATATATTTT.

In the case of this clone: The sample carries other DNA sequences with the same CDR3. The CDR3 DNA is TGTGCCAGCAGCTTAACCGGGAACACTGAAGCTTTCTTT. This sequence encodes CASSLTGNTEAFF. The chain carries TRBV7-9 and TRBJ1-1; D is unclear. Germline V gene data show CDR1 as SEHNR and CDR2 as FQNEAQ (reference sequence). CDR3 length: 13 residues. Trimming shortened V by 2 bases and J by 1 base, and 5 bases separated the two germline ends.

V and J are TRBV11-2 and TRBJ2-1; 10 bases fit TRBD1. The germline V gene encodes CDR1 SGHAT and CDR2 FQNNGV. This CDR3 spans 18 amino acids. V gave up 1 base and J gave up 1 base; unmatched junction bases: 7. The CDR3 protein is CASSLVATGGGSYNEQFF. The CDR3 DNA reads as TGTGCCAGCAGCTTAGTTGCGACAGGGGGCGGTTCCTACAATGAGCAGTTCTTC.

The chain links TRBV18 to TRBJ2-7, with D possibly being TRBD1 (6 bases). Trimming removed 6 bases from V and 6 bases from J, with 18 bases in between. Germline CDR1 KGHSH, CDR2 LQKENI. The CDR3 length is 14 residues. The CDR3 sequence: CASSETDRRIEQYF. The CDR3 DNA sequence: TGTGCCAGCTCGGAGACAGACAGGCGAATCGAGCAGTACTTC.

The CDR3 spells CAISETSGNYNEQFF. The CDR3, as DNA: TGTGCCATCAGTGAGACTAGCGGGAACTACAATGAGCAGTTCTTC. The genes are TRBV10-3 and TRBJ2-1; 10 nucleotides line up with TRBD2. Germline CDR1 is ENHRY and CDR2 is SYGVKD. V trimming: 2 bases; J trimming: 3 bases; junction bases outside the gene matches: 1. The CDR3 has 15 residues.

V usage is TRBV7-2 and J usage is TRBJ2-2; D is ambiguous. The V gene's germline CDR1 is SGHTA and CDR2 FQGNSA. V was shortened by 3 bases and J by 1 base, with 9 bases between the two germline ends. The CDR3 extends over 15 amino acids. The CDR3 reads CASSFVGRNTGELFF. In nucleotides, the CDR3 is TGTGCCAGCAGCTTTGTGGGAAGGAACACCGGGGAGCTGTTTTTT.